The 17 T cell receptor beta chains presented below share a single source sample, sequenced in a study of cytomegalovirus exposure and HLA in healthy donors. Using immunoSEQ multiplex PCR, the repertoire was profiled, and TCRdb retains in-frame clones only, with some absent. The sample lists roughly 100,000 clones; 88% were seen once. Sequenced sample: PBMCs. These receptors came from a woman aged 18-30 years in good health and CMV-seropositive.

The chain joins TRBV13 to TRBJ1-3; TRBD1 matches 7 bases. This CDR3 has 17 amino acids. Per the germline V gene, CDR1 is PRHDT and CDR2 is FYEKMQ (reference sequence). Trimming cost V 4 bases and J 0 bases; bases outside gene matches: 9. As DNA, the CDR3 is TGTGCCAGCAGCTCCTACGACAGGGACTTCTCTGGAAACACCATATATTTT. It encodes CASSSYDRDFSGNTIYF.

This chain connects TRBV4-1 to TRBJ2-3; a possible D gene is TRBD2 (6 bases). Germline-derived CDR1 and CDR2 are MGHRA and YSYEKL. V lost 1 base, J lost 5 bases, and 10 bases lay in between. The CDR3 length is 14 residues. In DNA form, the CDR3 reads TGCGCCAGCAGCCAAGTGGGGGGTGAAGATACGCAGTATTTT. Translation gives CASSQVGGEDTQYF.

The J gene is TRBJ1-2, the V gene TRBV2; the match to TRBD1 covers 7 bases. The CDR3 sequence is 14 residues long. Unmatched junction bases numbered 9, after V lost 7 bases and J lost 4 bases. Germline CDR1 reads SNHLY; CDR2 reads FYNNEI. CDR3 in amino acids: CASIADRAIYGYTF. The CDR3 DNA reads TGTGCCAGCATCGCTGACAGGGCGATCTATGGCTACACCTTC.

This chain connects TRBV11-2 to TRBJ2-7; tentative D call: TRBD2 (7 bases). Trimming cost V 3 bases and J 6 bases, with 18 bases left between them. The CDR3 length is 15 residues. CDR1 is SGHAT, CDR2 FQNNGV, per germline. Here the CDR3 reads CASSFLRGGLVEQYF. CDR3 nucleotides: TGTGCCAGCAGCTTTCTGAGGGGGGGCCTAGTCGAGCAGTACTTC.

The chain is built from TRBV7-2 and TRBJ1-2, with TRBD1 matching 8 bases. Germline trimming cut 2 bases from V and 4 bases from J; bases unmatched to any gene: 3. Germline V gene sequence: CDR1 SGHTA, CDR2 FQGNSA. The CDR3 sequence is 14 residues long. DNA of the CDR3: TGTGCCAGCAGCTTAACGCAGGGGGCCTATGGCTACACCTTC. Protein: CASSLTQGAYGYTF.

The J gene is TRBJ1-1, the V gene TRBV18; D uncertain. The CDR3 contains 15 residues. Germline CDR1 reads KGHSH; CDR2 reads LQKENI. V lost 0 bases and J lost 1, with 9 bases in between. CDR3: CASSPPIHENTEAFF. In DNA, the CDR3 is TGTGCCAGCTCACCACCGATACACGAGAACACTGAAGCTTTCTTT. Using reference TRBV18 and TRBJ1-1 for the parts outside the CDR3, the full variable domain is NAGVMQNPRHLVRRRGQEARLRCSPMKGHSHVYWYRQLPEEGLKFMVYLQKENIIDESGMPKERFSAEFPKEGPSILRIQQVVRGDSAAYFCASSPPIHENTEAFFGQGTRLTVV.

This sequence joins TRBV29-1 and TRBJ1-5; 9 bases agree with TRBD1. Germline V gene lookup returns CDR1 SQVTM and CDR2 ANQGSEA. CDR3 length equals 12 residues. V dropped 7 bases and J dropped 14; count of bases not matched to a gene: 12. The CDR3 region is CSALGTGPVEHF. CDR3 bases: TGCAGCGCCCTGGGGACAGGGCCCGTCGAGCATTTT. The full variable domain, in which reference TRBV29-1 and TRBJ1-5 provide the parts outside the CDR3, is SAVISQKPSRDICQRGTSLTIQCQVDSQVTMMFWYRQQPGQSLTLIATANQGSEATYESGFVIDKFPISRPNLTFSTLTVSNMSPEDSSIYLCSALGTGPVEHFGDGTRLSIL.

The rearrangement links TRBV10-3 to TRBJ2-1; weak D call: TRBD2 (5 bases). With 7 bases removed from V and 0 bases from J, the gap between germline ends came to 13 bases. The germline gives CDR1 ENHRY, CDR2 SYGVKD. This CDR3 has 15 amino acids. The CDR3 coding sequence is TGTGCCATCACCATCGGGGATACCTCCTACAATGAGCAGTTCTTC. Its protein is CAITIGDTSYNEQFF.

The chain is built from TRBV7-2 and TRBJ2-7, with 7 nucleotides matching TRBD1. This CDR3 region has 15 residues. The J segment lost 6 bases and the V segment lost 2 bases, leaving 10 bases of the junction unmatched. Germline lookup yields CDR1 SGHTA and CDR2 FQGNSA. The CDR3 is CASSLSSGTAAEQYV. CDR3 coding DNA: TGTGCCAGCAGCTTAAGCTCCGGGACAGCGGCCGAGCAGTACGTC.

The chain joins TRBV27 to TRBJ1-3; D call uncertain. Germline loops: CDR1 MNHEY, CDR2 SMNVEV (reference sequence). V lost 2 bases and J lost 0, with 5 bases in between. The CDR3 is 14 residues long. CDR3 loop: CASSLRGSGNTIYF. Here the CDR3 DNA reads TGTGCCAGCAGTTTACGGGGCTCTGGAAACACCATATATTTT.

The genes are TRBV6-5 and TRBJ1-5; 7 bases agree with TRBD1. V gave up 0 bases and J gave up 3 bases; unmatched junction bases: 2. Germline assignment: CDR1 MNHEY and CDR2 SVGAGI. The CDR3 has 15 residues. The CDR3 here is CASSYSGQYNQPQHF. The CDR3 region has the DNA TGTGCCAGCAGTTACTCGGGACAGTACAATCAGCCCCAGCATTTT.

The chain links TRBV6-1 to TRBJ1-2, with D maybe TRBD1 (5 bases). From germline, CDR1 is MNHNS and CDR2 SASEGT. Trimming took 3 bases from V and 2 from J, leaving 19 bases between them. The CDR3 loop spans 17 amino acids. The chain's CDR3 is CASSDPRGGRINYGYTF. The CDR3 DNA is TGTGCCAGCAGTGACCCTAGGGGCGGCAGGATAAACTATGGCTACACCTTC.

Concerning this clone itself: A junction end diverges from the germline sequence, so it may reflect a read error. The CDR3 loop reads CATSRGSGRPDNEQFF. CDR3 nucleotide sequence: TGTGCCACCAGTAGAGGCTCAGGGAGGCCCGACAATGAGCAGTTCTTC. The genes are TRBV15 and TRBJ2-1, with D possibly TRBD2 on 6 matching bases. This CDR3 contains 16 residues. CDR1 is LNHNV and CDR2 is YYDKDF in the germline V gene (reference sequence).

V gene TRBV10-2 combines with J gene TRBJ2-1; 12 bases align to TRBD2. The V segment lost 6 bases and the J segment 4 bases; nucleotides outside the gene matches: 4. CDR1 and CDR2 from the germline V gene are WSHSY and SAAADI. The CDR3 is made up of 15 amino acids. In DNA, the CDR3 is TGCGCCAGCAGCCGAACTAGCGGGGGGTACAATGAGCAGTTCTTC. It yields the protein CASSRTSGGYNEQFF.

The gene calls are TRBV4-1 and TRBJ2-5, with D maybe TRBD1 (6 bases). The germline V gene encodes CDR1 MGHRA and CDR2 YSYEKL. The CDR3 covers 16 residues. The ends were cut back, 1 base at V and 4 bases at J, with 16 bases in the middle. The CDR3 region is CASSQGWTDPRETQYF. DNA for the CDR3: TGCGCCAGCAGCCAAGGGTGGACAGACCCTCGAGAGACCCAGTACTTC.

This chain links TRBV28 with TRBJ2-1; 7 bases are shared with TRBD2. The CDR3 covers 14 residues. J gave up 7 bases and V 6 bases, and 9 bases lay outside the gene matches. Germline V gene data show CDR1 as MDHEN and CDR2 as SYDVKM. The CDR3 DNA is TGTGCCAGCAGGGACATTTGGGGGGGGAATGAGCAGTTCTTC. Its protein product is CASRDIWGGNEQFF.

This chain joins TRBV7-8 and TRBJ2-7, with TRBD1 identical over 7 bases. In germline, CDR1 is SGHVS, CDR2 FQNEAQ. Trimming removed 5 bases from V and 2 bases from J; junction bases left unmatched: 6. CDR3 length: 14 amino acids. In DNA, the CDR3 is TGTGCCAGCAGCCCCCGGGACAGCACCTACGAGCAGTACTTC. Its protein product is CASSPRDSTYEQYF. Drawing the rest from reference TRBV7-8 and TRBJ2-7, the complete variable domain is GAGVSQSPRYKVAKRGQDVALRCDPISGHVSLFWYQQALGQGPEFLTYFQNEAQLDKSGLPSDRFFAERPEGSVSTLKIQRTQQEDSAVYLCASSPRDSTYEQYFGPGTRLTVT.